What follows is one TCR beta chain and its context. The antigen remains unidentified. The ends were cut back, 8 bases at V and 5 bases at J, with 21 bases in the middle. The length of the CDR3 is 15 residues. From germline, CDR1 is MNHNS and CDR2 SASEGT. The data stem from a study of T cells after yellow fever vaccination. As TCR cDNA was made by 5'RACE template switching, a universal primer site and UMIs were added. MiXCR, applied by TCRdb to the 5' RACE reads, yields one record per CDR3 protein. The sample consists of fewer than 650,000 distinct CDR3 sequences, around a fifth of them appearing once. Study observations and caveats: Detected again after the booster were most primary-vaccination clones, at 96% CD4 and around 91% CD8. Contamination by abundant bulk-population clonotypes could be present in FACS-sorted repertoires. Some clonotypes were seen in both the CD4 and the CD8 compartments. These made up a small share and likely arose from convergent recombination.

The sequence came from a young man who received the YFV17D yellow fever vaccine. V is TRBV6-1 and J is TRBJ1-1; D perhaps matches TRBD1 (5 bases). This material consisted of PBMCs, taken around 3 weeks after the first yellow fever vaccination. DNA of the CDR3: TGTGCCAGCGGAAGTGAAATTCTGGGGGAGACTGAAGCTTTCTTT. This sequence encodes CASGSEILGETEAFF.